The T cell receptor (beta chain) under discussion was sequenced for a study of CD8+CD57+ T cells in acquired aplastic anemia. About the study: DNA recovered from sorted CD4+ and CD8+ cells had a mean of approximately 3 ug. The study's findings and limits: Patients and controls were found to share approximately 31 CD8+ CDR3 sequences.

Regarding this clonotype: What it binds is not known.

Both TCR beta VDJ combination and CDR3 sequence profiling were carried out. Genomic DNA was the template for this profiling. TCRdb fed the reads into MiXCR, producing one record per CDR3 protein. The top ten clones hold approximately 12% of a sample with 150,000 to 180,000 distinct CDR3 sequences, about 48% of them seen once. Patients who underwent sequencing had shown CD8+CD57+ cell expansion by flow cytometry. Severe acquired aplastic anemia was the diagnosis recorded for all patients. Patients had received no therapy at the time of blood sampling. The germline CDR1 and CDR2 sequences are SGHTA and FQGTGA. This CDR3 is built from 13 residues. Trimming at V came to 10 bases and at J to 5 bases, leaving 6 bases not matched to a gene.

The sample comprised sorted CD4+, CD8+, or CD8+CD57+ T cells (not recorded which) from PBMCs. The V and J genes are TRBV7-3 and TRBJ2-1; 9 bases map to TRBD1. The TCR was taken from a human donor with aplastic anemia. The CDR3, as DNA: TGTGCCACGAACAGGGGGCGCAACAATGAGCAGTTCTTC. Its translation is CATNRGRNNEQFF.